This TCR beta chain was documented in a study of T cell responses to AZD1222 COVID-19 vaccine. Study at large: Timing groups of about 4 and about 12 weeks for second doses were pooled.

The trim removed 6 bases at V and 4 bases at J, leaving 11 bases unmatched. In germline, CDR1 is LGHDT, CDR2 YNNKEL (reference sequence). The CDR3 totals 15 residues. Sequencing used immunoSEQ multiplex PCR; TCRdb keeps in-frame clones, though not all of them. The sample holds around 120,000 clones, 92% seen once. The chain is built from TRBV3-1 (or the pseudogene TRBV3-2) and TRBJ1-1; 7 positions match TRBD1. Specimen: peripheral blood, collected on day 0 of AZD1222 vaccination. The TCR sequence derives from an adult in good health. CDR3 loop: CASSPDEGALTEAFF. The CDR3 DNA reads TGTGCCAGCAGTCCCGACGAGGGGGCCCTCACTGAAGCTTTCTTT.